This entry lists 6 T cell receptor beta chains sequenced from one sample in a study of breast tumors, draining lymph nodes, adjacent tissues. TCRdb recomputed calls from the multiplex PCR reads with MiXCR, one row per CDR3 protein. The sample contains some 230,000 distinct CDR3 sequences, less than 40% of which appear only once. Breast cancer patients provided tissue from their axillary draining lymph nodes. Sequencing was done on a sample of axillary lymph node tissue. The receptors come from a female donor with breast cancer. Some clones in this sample may be carry-over from other donors' samples.

This clonotype was seen repeatedly, ten times or more. This rearrangement joins TRBV12-3 or TRBV12-4 to TRBJ1-2; D is perhaps TRBD1 (6 bases). V was clipped by 3 bases and J by 5 bases, with 13 bases between them. The CDR3 spans 14 residues. For the CDR3, the DNA is TGTGCCAGCAGTTTGCGGGGGGCCAAGTATGGCTACACCTTC. Amino acids: CASSLRGAKYGYTF.

Remarks on this clonotype: A read error may explain this, as a much larger clone is one base away. The V and J genes are TRBV11-2 and TRBJ2-7, with TRBD2 matching over 14 bases. There are 15 residues in the CDR3. Germline-derived CDR1 and CDR2 are SGHAT and FQNNGV. V gave up 2 bases and J gave up 5 bases; unmatched junction bases: 2. CDR3 bases: TGTGCCAGCAGCTTACGACTAGCGGGAGGGGACGAGCAGTACTTC. It specifies CASSLRLAGGDEQYF.

A note on this clonotype: This clone may be a read error of a much larger clone one base away. This chain links TRBV4-2 with TRBJ2-2; D is uncertain. The CDR3 runs to 16 residues. Germline V gene data show CDR1 as LGHNA and CDR2 as YNFKEQ. Between the trimmed V and J ends, which lost 0 bases and 0 bases, there was a span of 8 bases. This chain's CDR3 is CASSQELVANTGELFF. CDR3 nucleotide sequence: TGTGCCAGCAGCCAAGAACTGGTAGCGAACACCGGGGAGCTGTTTTTT.

In the case of this clonotype: Possible read error: a much larger clone is one base away. The J gene is TRBJ2-3, the V gene TRBV6-2 or TRBV6-3; perhaps TRBD2 as D (6 bases). The V and J ends lost 5 bases and 5 bases respectively, with 20 bases between them. Germline V lookup: CDR1 MNHEY, CDR2 SVGEGT. CDR3 length equals 16 residues. CDR3 in amino acids: CASSPLTSSPGDTQYF. The CDR3 DNA follows: TGTGCCAGCAGTCCCCTGACTAGTAGCCCAGGAGATACGCAGTATTTT.

Comment on this clonotype: Possible read error: a much larger clone is one base away. The CDR3 sequence is CASSLRCQVGCNLPLHF. DNA for the CDR3: TGCGCCAGCAGCTTGAGATGTCAGGTAGGTTGTAATTTACCCCTCCACTTT. The chain uses TRBV5-1 and TRBJ1-6; no clear D. Germline lookup yields CDR1 SGHRS and CDR2 YFSETQ. The CDR3 sequence is 17 residues long.

This clonotype was recorded at least ten times. The chain links TRBV4-1 to TRBJ2-5; no firm D call. Germline CDR1 and CDR2: MGHRA and YSYEKL. V gave up 10 bases and J gave up 0 bases, with 6 bases separating them. The CDR3 is 11 residues long. The CDR3 sequence: CATRNQETQYF. Here the CDR3 DNA reads TGCGCCACCCGGAACCAAGAGACCCAGTACTTC.